This T cell receptor beta chain is drawn from a study of blood T cell repertoires in COVID-19. About the study: The cDNA or gDNA used as material had been derived from T cells, B-cell-depleted T cells, or PBMCs.

Measured with immunoSEQ multiplex PCR; TCRdb has only the in-frame clones, and not every one. This sample yields about 110,000 clones, of which approximately 82% are seen a single time; less than 8% belongs to the top ten. Per germline, CDR1 KGHSY and CDR2 FQNENV. The germline V and J ends were trimmed by 3 bases and 7 bases, with 13 bases remaining between them. The CDR3 sequence is 15 residues long. The sample comprised peripheral blood. The chain couples TRBV16 to TRBJ1-6, with D tentatively TRBD1 (6 bases). This TCR was sampled from an elderly woman with active or convalescent COVID-19. CDR3 sequence reads: CASSQRGLANSPLHF. The CDR3 DNA is TGTGCCAGCAGCCAGCGGGGGCTCGCAAATTCACCCCTCCACTTT.